This T cell receptor beta chain derives from a study of prognosis after radiotherapy for stage I lung cancer. For the study at large: No significant progression was observed in about 15 patients, whereas a few developed distant metastases a median of approximately seven months after radiotherapy.

The genomic DNA TCR beta CDR3 region underwent two rounds of multiplex PCR. Used in first-round PCR were primers specific to each TRBV and TRBJ gene. TCRdb re-derived calls from the multiplex PCR reads in MiXCR, one entry per CDR3 protein. Of tens of thousands of distinct CDR3 sequences in the sample, approximately 39% were seen once. This CDR3 contains 18 residues. The germline CDR1 and CDR2 sequences are MNHGY and SVAAGI. The trim removed 4 bases at V and 9 bases at J, leaving 17 bases unmatched. General observations from the study: Stereotactic body radiation therapy was followed by a fall in unique TCR clone counts, with a median of about 9,700 versus 6,500. Lower values of Shannon entropy after stereotactic body radiation therapy were seen in patients who developed distant metastases.

Regarding this clonotype: The antigen is undetermined.

Specimen: PBMCs, collected before or after stereotactic body radiation therapy (not recorded which). The sequence was obtained from a donor over 45 with non-small cell lung cancer. The rearrangement links TRBV6-9 to TRBJ2-2, with 10 bases matching TRBD2. The CDR3 is CASSLGLAGEYGTWELFF. For the CDR3, the DNA is TGTGCCAGCAGTTTGGGTCTAGCGGGAGAATATGGAACCTGGGAGCTGTTTTTT.